This T cell receptor beta chain was sequenced during a study of cytomegalovirus exposure and HLA in healthy donors. Overall study results and limits: As confirmed in vitro, three CMV-associated chains were specific for CMV antigens. A later analysis showed HLA-associated TCR beta chains outstripping equally common others in clonal expansion.

The PCR employed 60 Vbeta primers together with 13 Jbeta primers. The protocol was immunoSEQ multiplex PCR, while the TCRdb copy is restricted to in-frame clones and leaves out a portion. The sample shows around 200,000 clones, around four fifths of them seen only once. As concerns this clone: Its antigen is not known.

CDR1 and CDR2 from the germline V gene are SGHTA and FQGNSA. CDR3 length: 16 residues. V lost 5 bases to trimming and J lost 4 bases; unmatched junction nucleotides: 10. The TCR was taken from a female donor in good health and CMV-seronegative. The chain has TRBV7-2 and TRBJ1-3, with 8 bases fitting TRBD1. Sequenced sample: PBMCs. CDR3 sequence (DNA): TGTGCCAGCAGCCCTACTACAGGGGGGACCGGAAACACCATATATTTT. As protein: CASSPTTGGTGNTIYF.